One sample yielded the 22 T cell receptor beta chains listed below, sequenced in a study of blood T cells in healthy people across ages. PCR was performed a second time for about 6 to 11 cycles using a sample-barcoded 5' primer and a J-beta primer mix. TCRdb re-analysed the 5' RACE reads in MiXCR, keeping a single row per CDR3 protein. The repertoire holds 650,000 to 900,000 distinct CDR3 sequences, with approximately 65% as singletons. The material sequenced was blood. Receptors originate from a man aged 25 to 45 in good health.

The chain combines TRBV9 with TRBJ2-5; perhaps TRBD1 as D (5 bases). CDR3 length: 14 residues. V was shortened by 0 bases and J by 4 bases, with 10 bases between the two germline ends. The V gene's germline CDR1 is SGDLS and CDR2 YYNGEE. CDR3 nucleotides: TGTGCCAGCAGCGTAGAGGGGCTGGGAGAGACCCAGTACTTC. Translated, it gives CASSVEGLGETQYF.

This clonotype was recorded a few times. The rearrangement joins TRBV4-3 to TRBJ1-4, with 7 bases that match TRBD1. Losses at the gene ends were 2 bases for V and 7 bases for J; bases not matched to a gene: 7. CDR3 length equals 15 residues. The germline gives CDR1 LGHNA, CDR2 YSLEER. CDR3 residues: CASSQPGTEGEKLFF. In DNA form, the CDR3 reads TGCGCCAGCAGCCAACCCGGGACAGAAGGTGAAAAACTGTTTTTT.

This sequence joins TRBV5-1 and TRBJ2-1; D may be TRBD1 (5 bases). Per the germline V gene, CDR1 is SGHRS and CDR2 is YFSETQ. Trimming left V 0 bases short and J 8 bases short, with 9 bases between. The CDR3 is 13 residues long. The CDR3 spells CASSLDRFDEQFF. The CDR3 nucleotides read TGCGCCAGCAGCTTGGACAGGTTCGATGAGCAGTTCTTC.

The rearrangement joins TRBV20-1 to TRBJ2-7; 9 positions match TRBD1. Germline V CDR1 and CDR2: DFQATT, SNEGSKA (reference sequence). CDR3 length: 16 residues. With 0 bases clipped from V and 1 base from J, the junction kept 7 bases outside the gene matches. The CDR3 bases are TGCAGTGCTAGAGATGTTAGGACAGGGGTATCCTACGAGCAGTACTTC. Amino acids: CSARDVRTGVSYEQYF.

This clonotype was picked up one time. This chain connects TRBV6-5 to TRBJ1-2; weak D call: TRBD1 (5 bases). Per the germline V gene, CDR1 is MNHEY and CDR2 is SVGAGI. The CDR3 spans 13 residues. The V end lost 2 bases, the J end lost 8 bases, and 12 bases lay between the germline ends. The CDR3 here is CASSYKGASGYTF. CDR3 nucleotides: TGTGCCAGCAGTTACAAAGGGGCATCCGGCTACACCTTC.

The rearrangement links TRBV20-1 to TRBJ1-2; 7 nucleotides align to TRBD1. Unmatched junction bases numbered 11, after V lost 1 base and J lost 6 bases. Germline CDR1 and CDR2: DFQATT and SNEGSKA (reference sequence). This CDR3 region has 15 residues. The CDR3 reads CSARATLKGADGYTF. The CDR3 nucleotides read TGCAGTGCTAGAGCTACGTTGAAGGGGGCTGATGGCTACACCTTC.

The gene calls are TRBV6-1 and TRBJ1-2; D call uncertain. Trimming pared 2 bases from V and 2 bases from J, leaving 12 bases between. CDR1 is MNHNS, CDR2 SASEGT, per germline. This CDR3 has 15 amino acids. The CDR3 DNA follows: TGTGCCAGCAGTGAATTAACTACAGTGAACTATGGCTACACCTTC. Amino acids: CASSELTTVNYGYTF.

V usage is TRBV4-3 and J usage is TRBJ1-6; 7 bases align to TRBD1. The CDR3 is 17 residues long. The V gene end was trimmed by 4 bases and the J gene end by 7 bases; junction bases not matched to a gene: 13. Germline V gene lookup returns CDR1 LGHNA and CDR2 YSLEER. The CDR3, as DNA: TGCGCCAGCAGCCGAGATGGGCCTAGACAGGGAAATTCACCCCTCCACTTT. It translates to CASSRDGPRQGNSPLHF.

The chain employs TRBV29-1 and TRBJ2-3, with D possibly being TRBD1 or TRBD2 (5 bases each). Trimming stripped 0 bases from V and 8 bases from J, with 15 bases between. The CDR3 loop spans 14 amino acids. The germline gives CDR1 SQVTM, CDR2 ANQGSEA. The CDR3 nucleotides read TGCAGCGTTGAAGATTCTACCGGGGCAGGTACGCAGTATTTT. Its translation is CSVEDSTGAGTQYF.

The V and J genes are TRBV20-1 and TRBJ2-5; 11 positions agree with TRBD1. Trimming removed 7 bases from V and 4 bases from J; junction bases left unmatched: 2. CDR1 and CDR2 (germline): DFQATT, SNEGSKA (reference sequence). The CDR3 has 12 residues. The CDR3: CSGGQGGETQYF. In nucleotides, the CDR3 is TGCAGTGGGGGACAGGGGGGAGAGACCCAGTACTTC.

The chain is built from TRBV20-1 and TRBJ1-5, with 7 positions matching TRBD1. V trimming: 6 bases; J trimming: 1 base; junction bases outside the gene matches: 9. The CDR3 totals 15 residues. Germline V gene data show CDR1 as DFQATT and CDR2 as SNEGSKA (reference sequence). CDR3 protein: CSAGSTGMSNQPQHF. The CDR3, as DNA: TGCAGTGCCGGATCGACAGGGATGAGCAATCAGCCCCAGCATTTT.

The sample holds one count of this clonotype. The chain's CDR3 is CASNGQGSEQYF. CDR3 nucleotide sequence: TGTGCCAGCAATGGACAGGGGTCCGAGCAGTACTTC. The chain recombines TRBV6-1 with TRBJ2-5; 9 bases line up with TRBD1. The J call is in doubt because the DNA end fits TRBJ2-7 better. The germline CDR1 and CDR2 sequences are MNHNS and SASEGT. The CDR3 is 12 residues long.

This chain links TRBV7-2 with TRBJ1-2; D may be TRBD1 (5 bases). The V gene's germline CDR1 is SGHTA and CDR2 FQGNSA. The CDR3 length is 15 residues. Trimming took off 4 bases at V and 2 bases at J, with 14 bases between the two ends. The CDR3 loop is CASSWDSGANYGYTF. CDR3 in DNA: TGTGCCAGCAGCTGGGACTCCGGGGCCAACTATGGCTACACCTTC.

The CDR3 DNA follows: TGCAGTGCTGGGGTAAGGTACTCCTACAATGAGCAGTTCTTC. Translated: CSAGVRYSYNEQFF. The chain recombines TRBV20-1 with TRBJ2-1; no clear D gene. Trimming stripped 5 bases from V and 0 bases from J, with 11 bases between. Germline V lookup: CDR1 DFQATT, CDR2 SNEGSKA (reference sequence). The CDR3 extends over 14 amino acids.

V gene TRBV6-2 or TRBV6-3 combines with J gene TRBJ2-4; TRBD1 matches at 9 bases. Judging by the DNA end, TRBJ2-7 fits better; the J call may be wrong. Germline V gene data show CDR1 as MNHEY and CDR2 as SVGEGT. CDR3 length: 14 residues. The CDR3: CASRPGQGWYEQYF. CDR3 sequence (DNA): TGTGCCAGCAGACCGGGACAGGGTTGGTACGAGCAGTACTTC.

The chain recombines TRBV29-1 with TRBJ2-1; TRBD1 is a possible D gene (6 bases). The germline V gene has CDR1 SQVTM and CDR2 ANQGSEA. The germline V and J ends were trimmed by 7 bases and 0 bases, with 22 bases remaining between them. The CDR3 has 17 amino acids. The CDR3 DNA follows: TGCAGCGCCAGACCCGGGACATCCCTGAGCTCCTACAATGAGCAGTTCTTC. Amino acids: CSARPGTSLSSYNEQFF.

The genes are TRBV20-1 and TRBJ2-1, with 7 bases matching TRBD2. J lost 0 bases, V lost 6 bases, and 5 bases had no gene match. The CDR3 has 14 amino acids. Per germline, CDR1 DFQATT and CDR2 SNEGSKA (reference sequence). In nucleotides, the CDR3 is TGCAGTGCAGCCGGGACTACCTCCTACAATGAGCAGTTCTTC. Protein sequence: CSAAGTTSYNEQFF.

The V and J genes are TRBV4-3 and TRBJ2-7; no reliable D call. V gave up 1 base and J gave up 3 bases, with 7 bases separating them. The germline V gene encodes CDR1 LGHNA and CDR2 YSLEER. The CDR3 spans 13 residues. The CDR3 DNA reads TGCGCCAGCAGCCAAGTATTCAGCTACGAGCAGTACTTC. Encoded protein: CASSQVFSYEQYF.

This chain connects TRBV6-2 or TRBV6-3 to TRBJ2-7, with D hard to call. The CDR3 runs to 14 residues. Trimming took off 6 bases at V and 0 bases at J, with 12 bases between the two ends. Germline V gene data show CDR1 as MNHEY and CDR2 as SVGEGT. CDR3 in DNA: TGTGCCAGCAGCTCCCGGATGAGCTCCTACGAGCAGTACTTC. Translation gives CASSSRMSSYEQYF.

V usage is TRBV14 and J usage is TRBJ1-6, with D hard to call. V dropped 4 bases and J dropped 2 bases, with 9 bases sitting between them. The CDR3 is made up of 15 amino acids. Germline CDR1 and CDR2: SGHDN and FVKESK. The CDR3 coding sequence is TGTGCCAGCAGCCCGACCTACCCCTATAATTCACCCCTCCACTTT. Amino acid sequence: CASSPTYPYNSPLHF.

The CDR3 DNA follows: TGTGCCAGCAGTGAAAGGGGCAGGGGGAGAGCCTACGAGCAGTACTTC. Translation gives CASSERGRGRAYEQYF. This rearrangement joins TRBV6-1 to TRBJ2-7, with 7 nucleotides matching TRBD1. The CDR3 has 16 amino acids. V was pared by 2 bases and J by 2 bases, with 9 bases of the junction left unmatched. Germline V CDR1 and CDR2: MNHNS, SASEGT.

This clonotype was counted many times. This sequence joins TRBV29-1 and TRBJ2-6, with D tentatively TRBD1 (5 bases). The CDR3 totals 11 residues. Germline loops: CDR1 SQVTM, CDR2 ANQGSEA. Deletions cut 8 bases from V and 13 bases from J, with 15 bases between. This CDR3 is CSFRASGVLTF. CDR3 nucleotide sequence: TGCAGCTTCAGGGCCTCAGGTGTCCTGACTTTC.